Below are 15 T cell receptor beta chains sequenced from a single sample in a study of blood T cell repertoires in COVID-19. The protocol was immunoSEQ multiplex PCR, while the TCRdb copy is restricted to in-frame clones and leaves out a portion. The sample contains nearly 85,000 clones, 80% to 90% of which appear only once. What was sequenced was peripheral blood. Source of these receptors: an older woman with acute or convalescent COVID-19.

This CDR3 reads CASSLSPGSGAFF. The CDR3 DNA reads TGTGCCAGCAGCTTAAGTCCGGGATCGGGAGCTTTCTTT. The J gene is TRBJ1-1, the V gene TRBV7-9; D unresolved. In germline, CDR1 is SEHNR, CDR2 FQNEAQ (reference sequence). This CDR3 comprises 13 residues. Trimming took 2 bases from V and 10 from J, leaving 14 bases between them.

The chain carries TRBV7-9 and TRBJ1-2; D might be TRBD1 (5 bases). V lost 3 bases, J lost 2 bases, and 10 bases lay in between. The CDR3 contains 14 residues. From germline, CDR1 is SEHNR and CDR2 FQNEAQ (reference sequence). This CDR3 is CASSLGPINYGYTF. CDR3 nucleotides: TGTGCCAGCAGCTTGGGGCCTATCAACTATGGCTACACCTTC.

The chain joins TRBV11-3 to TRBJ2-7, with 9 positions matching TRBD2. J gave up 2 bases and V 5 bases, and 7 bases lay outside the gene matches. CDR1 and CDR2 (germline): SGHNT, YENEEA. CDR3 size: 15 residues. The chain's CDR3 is CASSRPSGETYEQYF. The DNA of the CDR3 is TGTGCCAGCAGCAGACCTAGCGGGGAAACCTACGAGCAGTACTTC. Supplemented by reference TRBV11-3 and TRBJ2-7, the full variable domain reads EAGVVQSPRYKIIEKKQPVAFWCNPISGHNTLYWYLQNLGQGPELLIRYENEEAVDDSQLPKDRFSAERLKGVDSTLKIQPAELGDSAVYLCASSRPSGETYEQYFGPGTRLTVT.

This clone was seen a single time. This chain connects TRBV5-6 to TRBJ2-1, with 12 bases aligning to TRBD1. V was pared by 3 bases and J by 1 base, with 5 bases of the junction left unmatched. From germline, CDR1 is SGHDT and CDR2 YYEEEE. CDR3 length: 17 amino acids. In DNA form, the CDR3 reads TGTGCCAGCAGCTCAGGGACAGGGGGCTGGTCCTACAATGAGCAGTTCTTC. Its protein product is CASSSGTGGWSYNEQFF.

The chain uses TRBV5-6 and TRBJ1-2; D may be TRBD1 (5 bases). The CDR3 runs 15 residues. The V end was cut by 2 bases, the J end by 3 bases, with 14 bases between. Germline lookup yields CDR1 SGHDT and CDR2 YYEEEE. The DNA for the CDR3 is TGTGCCAGCAGCTTACCGGGGGTGGGCTACTATGGCTACACCTTC. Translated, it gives CASSLPGVGYYGYTF.

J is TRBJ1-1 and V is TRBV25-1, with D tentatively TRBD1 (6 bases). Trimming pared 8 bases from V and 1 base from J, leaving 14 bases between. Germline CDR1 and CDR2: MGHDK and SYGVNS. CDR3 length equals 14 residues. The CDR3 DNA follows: TGTGCCAGCCAGATAGGGGGGGGGAACACTGAAGCTTTCTTT. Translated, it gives CASQIGGGNTEAFF. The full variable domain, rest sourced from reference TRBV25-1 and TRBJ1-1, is EADIYQTPRYLVIGTGKKITLECSQTMGHDKMYWYQQDPGMELHLIHYSYGVNSTEKGDLSSESTVSRIRTEHFPLTLESARPSHTSQYLCASQIGGGNTEAFFGQGTRLTVV.

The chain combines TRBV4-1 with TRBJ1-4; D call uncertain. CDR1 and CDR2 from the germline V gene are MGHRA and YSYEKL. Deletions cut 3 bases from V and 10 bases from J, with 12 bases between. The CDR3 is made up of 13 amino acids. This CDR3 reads CASSQTAGLKLFF. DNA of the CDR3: TGCGCCAGCAGCCAGACCGCCGGACTAAAACTGTTTTTT.

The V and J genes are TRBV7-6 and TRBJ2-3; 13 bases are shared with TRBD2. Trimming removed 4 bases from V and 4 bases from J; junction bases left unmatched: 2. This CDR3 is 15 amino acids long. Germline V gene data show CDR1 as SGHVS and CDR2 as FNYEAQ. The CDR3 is CASSSTSGRADTQYF. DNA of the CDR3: TGTGCCAGCAGCTCCACTAGCGGGAGGGCAGATACGCAGTATTTT.

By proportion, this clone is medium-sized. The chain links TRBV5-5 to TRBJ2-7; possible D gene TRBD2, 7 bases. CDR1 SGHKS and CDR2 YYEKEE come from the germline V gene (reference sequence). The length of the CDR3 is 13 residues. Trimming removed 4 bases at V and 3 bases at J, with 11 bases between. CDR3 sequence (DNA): TGTGCCAGCAGCCGGGGGGCCCTCTACGAGCAGTACTTC. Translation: CASSRGALYEQYF.

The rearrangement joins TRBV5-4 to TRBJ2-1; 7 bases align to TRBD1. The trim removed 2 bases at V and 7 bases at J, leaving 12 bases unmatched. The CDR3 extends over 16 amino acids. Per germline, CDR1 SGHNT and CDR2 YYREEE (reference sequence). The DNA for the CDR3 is TGTGCCAGCAGCTTTTCGTCCGGGACAGACATGAATGAGCAGTTCTTC. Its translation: CASSFSSGTDMNEQFF.

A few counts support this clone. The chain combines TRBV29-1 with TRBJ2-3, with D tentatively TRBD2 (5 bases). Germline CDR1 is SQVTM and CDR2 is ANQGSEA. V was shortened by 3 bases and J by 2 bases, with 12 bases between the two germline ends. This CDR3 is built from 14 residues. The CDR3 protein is CSVEASINTDTQYF. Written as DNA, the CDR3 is TGCAGCGTTGAGGCTAGCATAAACACAGATACGCAGTATTTT.

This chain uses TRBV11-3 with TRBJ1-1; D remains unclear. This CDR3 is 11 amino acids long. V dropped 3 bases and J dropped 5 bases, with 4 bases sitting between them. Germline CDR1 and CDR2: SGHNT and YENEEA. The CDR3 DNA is TGTGCCAGCAGCTTTAAAACTGAAGCTTTCTTT. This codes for CASSFKTEAFF.

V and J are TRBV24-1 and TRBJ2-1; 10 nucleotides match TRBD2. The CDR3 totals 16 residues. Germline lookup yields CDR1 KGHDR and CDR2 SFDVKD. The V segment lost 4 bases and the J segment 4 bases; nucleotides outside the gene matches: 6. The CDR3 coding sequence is TGTGCCACCAGTGAAGGAACTAGCGGGATGTACAATGAGCAGTTCTTC. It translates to CATSEGTSGMYNEQFF.

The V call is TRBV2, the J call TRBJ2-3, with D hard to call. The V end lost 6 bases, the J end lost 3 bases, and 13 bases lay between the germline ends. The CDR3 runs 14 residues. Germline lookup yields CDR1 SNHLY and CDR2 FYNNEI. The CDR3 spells CASRPTPRTDTQYF. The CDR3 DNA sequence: TGTGCCAGCAGACCCACCCCCAGGACAGATACGCAGTATTTT.

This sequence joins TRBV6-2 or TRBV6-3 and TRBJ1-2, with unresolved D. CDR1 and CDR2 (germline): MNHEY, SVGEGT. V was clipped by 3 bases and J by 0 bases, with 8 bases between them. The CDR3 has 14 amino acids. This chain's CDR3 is CASSYLLSNYGYTF. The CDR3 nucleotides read TGTGCCAGCAGTTATCTCCTATCTAACTATGGCTACACCTTC.